This T cell receptor (beta chain) was captured in a study of T cells after yellow fever vaccination. TCRdb processed the 5' RACE reads anew with MiXCR; each CDR3 protein has one entry. The sample records fewer than 350,000 distinct CDR3 sequences, around 3.6% being singletons. J was trimmed by 0 bases and V by 9 bases; bases with no gene match: 2. Germline values: CDR1 WNHNN, CDR2 SYGVQD (reference sequence). This CDR3 is built from 13 residues. This clonotype has a count of ten or more. This clonotype was obtained from a man younger than 30 who received the YFV17D yellow fever vaccine. The chain uses TRBV10-1 and TRBJ2-5, with 9 bases lining up with TRBD2. This specimen was PBMCs, taken on the day of the yellow fever booster vaccination. CDR3: CASSGGYQETQYF. For the CDR3, the DNA is TGCGCCAGTAGCGGGGGTTACCAAGAGACCCAGTACTTC.